The rows below give T cell receptor beta chains drawn from one sample of a study of CXCR3-negative and CXCR3-positive naive CD8 T cells. One entry per CDR3 protein, without DNA, is what TCRdb gives after re-calling the 5' RACE reads. Its clone listing holds around 150,000 distinct CDR3 sequences. Sequenced input: naive CXCR3+ CD8+ T cells from blood. All receptors come from a human donor in good health. Some clones in this sample may be carry-over from other donors' samples. The CDR3 runs from the conserved cysteine through the conserved F or W.

J	V	CDR3
TRBJ1-1	TRBV12-3/TRBV12-4	CASSLAGGATEAFF
TRBJ2-1	TRBV7-9	CASSPGLAGGVDYNEQFF
TRBJ2-7	TRBV29-1	CSVQDNTYEQYF
TRBJ1-1	TRBV29-1	CSVEDSPDEAFF
TRBJ2-3	TRBV7-2	CASSPWPADTQYF
TRBJ2-7	TRBV7-6	CASSLSGGGIYEQYF
TRBJ2-6	TRBV2	CASFEVAGGANVLTF
TRBJ1-3	TRBV7-9	CASSLVAGGRGNTIYF
TRBJ1-5	TRBV28	CASSNTVSNQPQHF
TRBJ2-1	TRBV7-7	CASSEYGQADNEQFF
TRBJ2-3	TRBV28	CASSRGGFMDGTDTQYF
TRBJ2-3	TRBV12-3/TRBV12-4	CASSFGRQGSTDTQYF
TRBJ1-2	TRBV5-1	CASSLGQDNYTF
TRBJ2-3	TRBV7-2	CASSRPSGTYTDTQYF
TRBJ1-1	TRBV5-4	CASSTGHLNTEAFF
TRBJ2-7	TRBV5-4	CASSLTGTGEQYF
TRBJ2-5	TRBV10-3	CATLPQDLQETQYF
TRBJ2-1	TRBV7-9	CASSPLLSPSTNEQFF
TRBJ2-1	TRBV5-1	CASSLVDRAYNEQFF
TRBJ1-4	TRBV12-3/TRBV12-4	CASSLALNLKLFF
TRBJ1-1	TRBV15	CATSRSDRGPLTAFF
TRBJ2-7	TRBV15	CATSRETTGSFYEQYF
TRBJ2-5	TRBV9	CASSANSDQETQYF
TRBJ2-5	TRBV5-1	CASSYGLAGSETQYF
TRBJ1-2	TRBV29-1	CSVEGGSGYTF
TRBJ2-1	TRBV9	CASSVLAGEQFF
TRBJ1-2	TRBV21-1	CASSKGGDYIYGYTF